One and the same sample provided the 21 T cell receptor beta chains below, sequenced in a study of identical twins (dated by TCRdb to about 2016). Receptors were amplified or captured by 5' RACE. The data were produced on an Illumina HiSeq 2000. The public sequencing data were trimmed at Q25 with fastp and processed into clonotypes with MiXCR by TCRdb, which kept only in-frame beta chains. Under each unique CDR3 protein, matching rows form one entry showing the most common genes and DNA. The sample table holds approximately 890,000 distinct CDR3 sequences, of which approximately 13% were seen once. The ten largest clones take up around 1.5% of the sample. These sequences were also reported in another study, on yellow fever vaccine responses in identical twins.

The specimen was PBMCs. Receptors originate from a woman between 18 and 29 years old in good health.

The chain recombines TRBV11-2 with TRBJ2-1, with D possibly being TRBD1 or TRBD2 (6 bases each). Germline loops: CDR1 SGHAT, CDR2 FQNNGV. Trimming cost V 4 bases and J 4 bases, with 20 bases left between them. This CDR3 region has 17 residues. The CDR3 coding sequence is TGTGCCAGCAGCTATCGGGCCGCCGGGGGCCCGTACAATGAGCAGTTCTTC. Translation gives CASSYRAAGGPYNEQFF.

In DNA form, the CDR3 reads TGTGCCAGCAGTCCGCAGGGGAGCCCCTACGAGCAGTACTTC. It encodes CASSPQGSPYEQYF. The J gene is TRBJ2-7, the V gene TRBV6-1; tentative D call: TRBD1 (6 bases). V was trimmed by 5 bases and J by 2 bases, leaving 13 bases between them. The CDR3 is made up of 14 amino acids. Germline CDR1 MNHNS, CDR2 SASEGT.

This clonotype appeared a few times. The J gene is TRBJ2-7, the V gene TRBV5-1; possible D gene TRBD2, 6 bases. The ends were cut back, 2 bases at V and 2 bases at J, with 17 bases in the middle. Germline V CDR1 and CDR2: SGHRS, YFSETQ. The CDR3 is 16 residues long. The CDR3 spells CASSFTEGVGPYEQYF. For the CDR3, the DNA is TGCGCCAGCAGCTTTACGGAGGGCGTTGGCCCCTACGAGCAGTACTTC.

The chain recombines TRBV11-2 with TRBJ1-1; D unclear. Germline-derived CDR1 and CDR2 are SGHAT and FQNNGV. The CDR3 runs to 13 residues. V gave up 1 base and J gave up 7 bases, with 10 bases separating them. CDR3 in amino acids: CASSLGGIFEAFF. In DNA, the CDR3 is TGTGCCAGCAGCTTAGGGGGAATATTTGAAGCTTTCTTT.

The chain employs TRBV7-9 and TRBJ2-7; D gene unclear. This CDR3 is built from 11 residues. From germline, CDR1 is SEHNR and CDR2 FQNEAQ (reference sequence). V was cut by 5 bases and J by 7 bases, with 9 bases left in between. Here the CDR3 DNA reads TGTGCCAGCAGCGAGTTTGGGGAGCAGTACTTC. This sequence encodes CASSEFGEQYF.

The CDR3 loop is CASSLAGQNQETQYF. The CDR3 DNA reads TGCGCCAGCAGCTTGGCGGGACAAAACCAAGAGACCCAGTACTTC. The rearrangement uses TRBV5-1 and TRBJ2-5; D is possibly TRBD1 (6 bases). Germline CDR1 is SGHRS and CDR2 is YFSETQ. Trimming removed 0 bases from V and 0 bases from J, with 9 bases in between. This CDR3 comprises 15 residues.

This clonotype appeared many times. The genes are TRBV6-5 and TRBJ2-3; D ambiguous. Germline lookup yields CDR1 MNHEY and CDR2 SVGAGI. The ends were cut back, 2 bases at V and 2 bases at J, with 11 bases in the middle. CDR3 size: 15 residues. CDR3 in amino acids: CASSYVGQSTDTQYF. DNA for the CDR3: TGTGCCAGCAGTTACGTCGGGCAGTCCACAGATACGCAGTATTTT.

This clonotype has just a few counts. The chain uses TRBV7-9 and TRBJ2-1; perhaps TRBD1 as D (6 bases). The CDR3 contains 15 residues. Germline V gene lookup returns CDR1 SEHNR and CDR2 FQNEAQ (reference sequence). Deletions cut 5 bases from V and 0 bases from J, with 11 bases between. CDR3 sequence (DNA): TGTGCCAGCAGCAGTACAGGGATCTCCTACAATGAGCAGTTCTTC. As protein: CASSSTGISYNEQFF.

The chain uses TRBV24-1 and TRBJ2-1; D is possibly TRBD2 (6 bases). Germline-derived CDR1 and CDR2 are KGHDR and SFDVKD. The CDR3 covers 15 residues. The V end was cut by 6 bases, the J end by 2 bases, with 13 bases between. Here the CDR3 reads CATSWRDPAYNEQFF. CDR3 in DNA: TGTGCCACCAGTTGGAGGGATCCAGCCTACAATGAGCAGTTCTTC.

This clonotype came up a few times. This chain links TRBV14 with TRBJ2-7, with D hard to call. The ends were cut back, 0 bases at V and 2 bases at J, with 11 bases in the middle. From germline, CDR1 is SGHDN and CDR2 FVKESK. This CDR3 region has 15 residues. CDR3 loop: CASSQDTFRPYEQYF. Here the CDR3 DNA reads TGTGCCAGCAGCCAAGACACCTTCAGACCCTACGAGCAGTACTTC.

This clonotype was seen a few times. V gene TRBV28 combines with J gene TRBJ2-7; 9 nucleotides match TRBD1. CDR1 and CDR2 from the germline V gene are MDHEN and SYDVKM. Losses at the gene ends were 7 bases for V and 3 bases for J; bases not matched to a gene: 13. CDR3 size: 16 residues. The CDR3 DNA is TGTGCCAGCACTCCCGTCGAGACAGGGGGGAACTACGAGCAGTACGTC. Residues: CASTPVETGGNYEQYV.

In DNA, the CDR3 is TGTGCCAGCAGTGGGCGAAAGACAGGGAATTTGTCGCGAGGAGAGACCCAGTACTTC. The encoded protein is CASSGRKTGNLSRGETQYF. The chain has TRBV2 and TRBJ2-5, with TRBD1 matching over 7 bases. The V gene end was trimmed by 4 bases and the J gene end by 4 bases; junction bases not matched to a gene: 21. Per the germline V gene, CDR1 is SNHLY and CDR2 is FYNNEI. This CDR3 has 19 residues.

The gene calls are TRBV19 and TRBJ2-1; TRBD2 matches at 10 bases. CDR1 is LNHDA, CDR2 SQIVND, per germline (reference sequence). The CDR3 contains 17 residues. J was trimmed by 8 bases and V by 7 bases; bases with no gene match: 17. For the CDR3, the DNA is TGTGCCAGTACCCCCCCGCCAAGCGGGAGGGCGAGGTATGAGCAGTTCTTC. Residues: CASTPPPSGRARYEQFF.

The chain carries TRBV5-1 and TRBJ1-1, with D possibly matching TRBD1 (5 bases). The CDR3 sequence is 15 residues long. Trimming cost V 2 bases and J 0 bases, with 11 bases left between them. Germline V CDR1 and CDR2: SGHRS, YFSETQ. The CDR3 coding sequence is TGCGCCAGCAGCTTACAGGTCCGCATGAACACTGAAGCTTTCTTT. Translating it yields CASSLQVRMNTEAFF.

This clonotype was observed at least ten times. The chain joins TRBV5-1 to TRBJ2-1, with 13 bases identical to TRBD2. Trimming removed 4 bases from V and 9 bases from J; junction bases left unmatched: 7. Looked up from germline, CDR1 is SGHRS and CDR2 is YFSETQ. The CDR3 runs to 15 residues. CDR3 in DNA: TGCGCCAGCAGCATCACTAGCGGGGGGGCCGTTGAGCAGTTCTTC. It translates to CASSITSGGAVEQFF.

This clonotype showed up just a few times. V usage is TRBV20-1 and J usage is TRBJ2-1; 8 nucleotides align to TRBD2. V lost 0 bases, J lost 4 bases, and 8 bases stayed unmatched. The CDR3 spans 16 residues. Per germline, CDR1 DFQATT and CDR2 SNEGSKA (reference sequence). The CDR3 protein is CSARDLTAGEYNEQFF. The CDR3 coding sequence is TGCAGTGCTAGAGATCTGACAGCGGGGGAATACAATGAGCAGTTCTTC.

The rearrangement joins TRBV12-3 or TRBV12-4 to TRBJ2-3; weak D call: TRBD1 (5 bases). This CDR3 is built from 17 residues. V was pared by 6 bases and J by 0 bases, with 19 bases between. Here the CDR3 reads CASSQRGRSPSTDTQYF. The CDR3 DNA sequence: TGTGCCAGCAGCCAAAGGGGTCGCAGCCCTAGCACAGATACGCAGTATTTT.

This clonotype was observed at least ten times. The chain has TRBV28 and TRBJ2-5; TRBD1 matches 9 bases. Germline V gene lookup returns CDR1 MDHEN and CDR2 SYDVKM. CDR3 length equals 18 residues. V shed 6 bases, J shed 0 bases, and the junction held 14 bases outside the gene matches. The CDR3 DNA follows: TGTGCCAGCAGACAACCGGGACAGGGAAACTACCACCAAGAGACCCAGTACTTC. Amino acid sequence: CASRQPGQGNYHQETQYF. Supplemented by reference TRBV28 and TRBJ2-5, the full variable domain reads DVKVTQSSRYLVKRTGEKVFLECVQDMDHENMFWYRQDPGLGLRLIYFSYDVKMKEKGDIPEGYSVSREKKERFSLILESASTNQTSMYLCASRQPGQGNYHQETQYFGPGTRLLVL.

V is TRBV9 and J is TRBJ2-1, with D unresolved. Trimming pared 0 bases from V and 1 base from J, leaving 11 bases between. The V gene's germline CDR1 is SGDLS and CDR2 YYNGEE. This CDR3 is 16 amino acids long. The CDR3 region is CASSVGVGQSYNEQFF. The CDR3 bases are TGTGCCAGCAGCGTAGGGGTGGGCCAATCCTACAATGAGCAGTTCTTC.

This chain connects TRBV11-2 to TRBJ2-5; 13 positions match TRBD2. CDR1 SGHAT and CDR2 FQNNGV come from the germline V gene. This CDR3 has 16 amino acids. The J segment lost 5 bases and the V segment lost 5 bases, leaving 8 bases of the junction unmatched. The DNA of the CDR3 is TGTGCCAGCAGCATCGGGACTAGCGGGACTAGGGAGACCCAGTACTTC. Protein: CASSIGTSGTRETQYF.

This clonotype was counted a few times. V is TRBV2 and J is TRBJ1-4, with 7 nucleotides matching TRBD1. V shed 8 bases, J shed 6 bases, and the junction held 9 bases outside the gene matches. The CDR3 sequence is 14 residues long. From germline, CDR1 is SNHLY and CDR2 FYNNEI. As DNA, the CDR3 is TGTGCCAGCCGAGAGACAGGGTGGGATGAAAAACTGTTTTTT. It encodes CASRETGWDEKLFF.